This TCR beta chain was identified during a study of blood T cells in healthy people across ages. Using a J-beta primer mix together with a sample-barcoded 5' primer, a second PCR was run for about 6 to 11 cycles. MiXCR was run by TCRdb on the 5' RACE reads, yielding one entry per CDR3 protein. Here the sample spans 1.5 million to 2 million distinct CDR3 sequences, about 35% being singletons. The CDR3 runs to 19 residues. The sample holds a few counts of this clonotype. Sequenced input: blood. The TCR was taken from a woman aged 25-40 years in good health. The chain links TRBV21-1 to TRBJ2-5; the table gives TRBD1 as D, unverified against the DNA. TRBV21-1 corresponds to a pseudogene. CDR3: CASTLRTGGNDSGQETQYF. The CDR3 DNA is TGTGCCAGCACACTTCGGACAGGGGGCAACGACTCGGGGCAAGAGACCCAGTACTTC.